A selection of T cell receptor beta chains follows, all from one sample in a study of blood T cell repertoires in COVID-19. Sequenced by immunoSEQ multiplex PCR; TCRdb stores in-frame clones only, minus some. The table has 250,000 to 300,000 clones, roughly 90% seen once. The sequenced material came from peripheral blood. Every receptor here comes from a man aged 50 to 60 with acute or convalescent COVID-19. Both conserved end residues are part of each CDR3. D genes are given only for firm matches. Clone size, where shown, is once, few, many, or a class for clones that have expanded.

TRBJ2-1,-,-,TRBV24-1,CATSTEGFEQFF,TGTGCCACCAGTACCGAGGGATTTGAGCAGTTCTTC
TRBJ2-5,-,-,TRBV19,CASSGDLRETQYF,TGTGCCAGTAGCGGGGACTTGAGGGAGACCCAGTACTTC
TRBJ1-2,TRBD1,-,TRBV2,CATEQGQGNYGYTF,TGTGCCACCGAACAGGGACAGGGCAACTATGGCTACACCTTC
TRBJ2-3,TRBD2,-,TRBV5-4,CASLLAGRTDTQYF,TGTGCCAGCCTACTAGCGGGGCGCACAGATACGCAGTATTTT
TRBJ1-2,TRBD1,-,TRBV5-4,CASTSVGQGSGYTF,TGTGCCAGCACCTCTGTCGGACAGGGGTCCGGCTACACCTTC
TRBJ1-1,TRBD1,-,TRBV7-3,CASSSSPRGLDEAFF,TGTGCCAGCAGTTCGTCTCCCAGGGGGCTCGACGAAGCTTTCTTT
TRBJ2-7,-,-,TRBV29-1,CSVDVGGYEQYF,TGCAGCGTTGATGTGGGGGGATACGAGCAGTACTTC
TRBJ1-1,-,-,TRBV30,CAWIRSGVSTEAFF,TGTGCCTGGATACGGTCAGGGGTGAGCACTGAAGCTTTCTTT
TRBJ1-1,-,-,TRBV25-1,CASSAQGWNTEAFF,TGTGCCAGCAGTGCACAGGGTTGGAACACTGAAGCTTTCTTT
TRBJ2-2,-,-,TRBV28,CASSSPEGASNTGELFF,TGTGCCAGCAGTTCCCCAGAAGGGGCATCGAACACCGGGGAGCTGTTTTTT
TRBJ1-2,TRBD1,-,TRBV30,CAWSVQGFGYTF,TGTGCCTGGAGTGTACAGGGGTTTGGCTACACCTTC
TRBJ2-5,TRBD2,once,TRBV7-3,CASGSGGAAPETQYF,TGTGCCAGCGGAAGCGGGGGGGCCGCCCCAGAGACCCAGTACTTC
TRBJ2-7,TRBD2,-,TRBV7-6,CASSPRRGDDLREQYF,TGTGCCAGCAGCCCACGGCGGGGGGACGACTTGAGGGAGCAGTACTTC
TRBJ2-3,TRBD2,once,TRBV10-3,CAIGKGSGGAGDTQYF,TGTGCCATCGGGAAGGGTAGCGGGGGGGCTGGAGATACGCAGTATTTT
TRBJ1-2,TRBD1,-,TRBV19,CASSTPTGDGYTF,TGTGCCAGTAGTACCCCCACAGGGGATGGCTACACCTTC
TRBJ1-2,-,-,TRBV30,CAWTGFYGYTF,TGTGCCTGGACGGGATTCTATGGCTACACCTTC
TRBJ1-1,TRBD1,-,TRBV5-1,CASSLDRDTEAFF,TGCGCCAGCAGCCTCGACAGGGACACTGAAGCTTTCTTT
TRBJ2-1,TRBD2,-,TRBV27,CASRPISGTSGGFYNEQFF,TGTGCCAGCAGACCAATTTCCGGGACTAGCGGGGGGTTCTACAATGAGCAGTTCTTC
TRBJ2-7,TRBD2,-,TRBV6-5,CASSYSTSGAGEQYF,TGTGCCAGCAGTTACTCGACGAGCGGGGCTGGGGAGCAGTACTTC
TRBJ1-5,TRBD1,-,TRBV30,CAWSKGTGNQPQHF,TGTGCCTGGAGCAAAGGGACAGGCAATCAGCCCCAGCATTTT
TRBJ2-1,-,-,TRBV12-3/TRBV12-4,CASRPTGNEQFF,TGTGCCAGCAGACCTACGGGCAATGAGCAGTTCTTC
TRBJ1-1,-,-,TRBV29-1,CSVERGADEAFF,TGCAGCGTTGAACGGGGGGCGGATGAAGCTTTCTTT
TRBJ2-3,-,-,TRBV11-2,CASSLTPGGTDTQYF,TGTGCCAGCAGCTTAACCCCGGGGGGCACAGATACGCAGTATTTT
TRBJ2-7,-,once,TRBV27,CASSTGRGGAEQYF,TGTGCCAGCAGTACCGGGCGAGGAGGGGCCGAGCAGTACTTC
TRBJ2-5,-,-,TRBV9,CASSVRPQGGTETQYF,TGTGCCAGCAGCGTACGGCCCCAAGGGGGAACAGAGACCCAGTACTTC
TRBJ1-1,TRBD1,-,TRBV12-3/TRBV12-4,CASRQGRGTEAFF,TGTGCCAGCAGACAGGGGCGAGGGACTGAAGCTTTCTTT
TRBJ1-2,-,-,TRBV19,CASSIITGYGYTF,TGTGCCAGTAGTATAATAACAGGTTATGGCTACACCTTC
TRBJ1-2,-,-,TRBV10-1,CASRPAGKNTF,TGCGCCAGCAGACCCGCGGGGAAAAACACCTTC
TRBJ2-7,-,-,TRBV24-1,CATSEGGEQYF,TGTGCCACCAGTGAGGGGGGCGAGCAGTACTTC
TRBJ1-1,-,once,TRBV3-1/TRBV3-2,CASSQDPGAFMNTEAFF,TGTGCCAGCAGCCAAGATCCTGGAGCCTTCATGAACACTGAAGCTTTCTTT
TRBJ1-1,-,-,TRBV14,CASSPFTGSVNTEAFF,TGTGCCAGCAGCCCTTTTACAGGGTCGGTGAACACTGAAGCTTTCTTT
TRBJ1-6,-,once,TRBV10-1,CASSDTKDSPLHF,TGCGCCAGTTCTGACACCAAGGATTCACCCCTCCACTTT
TRBJ1-3,-,-,TRBV3-1/TRBV3-2,CASSPSHSGNTIYF,TGTGCCAGCAGCCCCTCGCACTCCGGAAACACCATATATTTT
TRBJ2-5,TRBD2,-,TRBV5-1,CASSAWGLAGQETQYF,TGCGCCAGCAGCGCCTGGGGGCTAGCGGGACAAGAGACCCAGTACTTC
TRBJ1-2,TRBD1,few,TRBV10-2,CASAEPGTATYGYTF,TGCGCCAGCGCTGAGCCCGGGACAGCCACCTATGGCTACACCTTC
TRBJ2-3,-,-,TRBV13,CASSPETGWDTQYF,TGTGCCAGCAGCCCCGAAACAGGGTGGGATACGCAGTATTTT
TRBJ2-7,-,-,TRBV30,CAWSLGQPRDEQYF,TGTGCCTGGAGCCTCGGACAGCCCCGTGACGAGCAGTACTTC